These 29 T cell receptor beta chains came from one sample sequenced in a study of blood T cell repertoires in COVID-19. Data came from immunoSEQ multiplex PCR; TCRdb stores just in-frame clones and leaves some out. This sample has 150,000 to 200,000 clones; less than 85% occur once, and the top ten carry 6.5% to 9%. The specimen was peripheral blood. These receptors all come from a woman in her forties with COVID-19, enrolled during active disease.

This clone appeared a few times. This chain joins TRBV28 and TRBJ1-3, with a weak D call TRBD1 (6 bases). V was shortened by 2 bases and J by 4 bases, with 24 bases between the two germline ends. The germline gives CDR1 MDHEN, CDR2 SYDVKM. CDR3 length equals 19 residues. The CDR3 nucleotides are TGTGCCAGCAGTTTAACAGGGTTTGGAAGTAGAGCGGCCGGAAACACCATATATTTT. Its translation: CASSLTGFGSRAAGNTIYF.

The chain links TRBV28 to TRBJ2-2; the D gene is possibly TRBD1 (5 bases). The V end was cut by 8 bases, the J end by 6 bases, with 16 bases between. Germline-derived CDR1 and CDR2 are MDHEN and SYDVKM. The CDR3 has 14 amino acids. The CDR3 DNA reads TGTGCCAGCTCTAGGGCAGGGTGGTCCGGGGAGCTGTTTTTT. It specifies CASSRAGWSGELFF.

The CDR3 sequence: CAWSGEGSRGYTF. DNA of the CDR3: TGTGCCTGGAGTGGGGAGGGGAGTCGCGGCTACACCTTC. The V and J genes are TRBV30 and TRBJ1-2; maybe TRBD1 (5 bases). V shed 1 base and J shed 8 bases, with 14 bases lying between them. This CDR3 has 13 amino acids. Germline V gives CDR1 GTSNPN, CDR2 SVGIG (reference sequence).

The chain couples TRBV9 to TRBJ2-7, with D perhaps TRBD2 (6 bases). CDR3 size: 17 residues. Germline V gene sequence: CDR1 SGDLS, CDR2 YYNGEE. Trimming stripped 4 bases from V and 0 bases from J, with 20 bases between. The CDR3 DNA follows: TGTGCCAGCAGCCCGAGTTGGGGGGACCTTCACTCCTACGAGCAGTACGTC. Amino acids: CASSPSWGDLHSYEQYV.

This clone was counted once. This chain joins TRBV28 and TRBJ2-5, with TRBD1 matching over 7 bases. After removal of 6 bases from V and 4 bases from J, the junction contained 8 bases not matched to a gene. From germline, CDR1 is MDHEN and CDR2 SYDVKM. This CDR3 is 14 amino acids long. The CDR3 nucleotides read TGTGCCAGCAGCCGGACAGGCGGTGGAGAGACCCAGTACTTC. Residues: CASSRTGGGETQYF.

The sample holds one count of this clone. The chain has TRBV4-1 and TRBJ2-1, with D maybe TRBD2 (5 bases). Germline CDR1 and CDR2: MGHRA and YSYEKL. Trimming shortened V by 4 bases and J by 5 bases, and 18 bases separated the two germline ends. CDR3 size: 16 residues. The CDR3 region is CASSPPVGGQNNEQFF. DNA for the CDR3: TGCGCCAGCAGCCCCCCCGTGGGCGGGCAGAACAATGAGCAGTTCTTC.

This chain joins TRBV2 and TRBJ2-1, with a tentative D call TRBD2 (5 bases). V lost 3 bases, J lost 0 bases, and 9 bases lay in between. The CDR3 has 15 residues. Germline CDR1 is SNHLY and CDR2 is FYNNEI. The CDR3 here is CASSDPGGSYNEQFF. CDR3 sequence (DNA): TGTGCCAGCAGTGACCCAGGAGGCTCCTACAATGAGCAGTTCTTC.

This clone was recorded a few times. The rearrangement joins TRBV7-9 to TRBJ1-1; possible D gene TRBD1, 5 bases. The germline V gene encodes CDR1 SEHNR and CDR2 FQNEAQ (reference sequence). The CDR3 sequence is 14 residues long. The V end lost 3 bases, the J end lost 1 base, and 9 bases lay between the germline ends. CDR3 sequence: CASSFQGRNTEAFF. CDR3 DNA: TGTGCCAGCAGCTTTCAGGGTCGGAACACTGAAGCTTTCTTT.

CDR3 nucleotide sequence: TGTGCCAGCAACACAGTATATAATTCACCCCTCCACTTT. Translated: CASNTVYNSPLHF. This chain joins TRBV19 and TRBJ1-6, with unresolved D. The CDR3 runs 13 residues. Trimming removed 9 bases from V and 4 bases from J, with 10 bases in between. Germline-derived CDR1 and CDR2 are LNHDA and SQIVND (reference sequence).

The chain employs TRBV4-2 and TRBJ1-4, with D possibly being TRBD1 (6 bases). CDR1 and CDR2 from the germline V gene are LGHNA and YNFKEQ. V dropped 0 bases and J dropped 7 bases, with 15 bases sitting between them. The CDR3 extends over 16 amino acids. The CDR3 region is CASSQDPDSRGEKLFF. CDR3 bases: TGTGCCAGCAGCCAAGACCCGGACAGCCGCGGTGAAAAACTGTTTTTT.

The V and J genes are TRBV19 and TRBJ1-5; 7 bases match TRBD1. The CDR3 runs 16 residues. Germline CDR1 reads LNHDA; CDR2 reads SQIVND (reference sequence). After removal of 5 bases from V and 4 bases from J, the junction contained 11 bases not matched to a gene. Here the CDR3 reads CASSPDRVRGNQPQHF. The CDR3 DNA sequence: TGTGCCAGTAGTCCCGACAGGGTAAGGGGAAATCAGCCCCAGCATTTT.

This clone has only a few counts. The gene calls are TRBV7-9 and TRBJ1-6; 9 bases align to TRBD1. The CDR3 has 13 residues. V lost 5 bases to trimming and J lost 9 bases; unmatched junction nucleotides: 2. In germline, CDR1 is SEHNR, CDR2 FQNEAQ (reference sequence). DNA for the CDR3: TGTGCCAGCAGCGCGACAGGGGGTTCACCCCTCCACTTT. Encoded protein: CASSATGGSPLHF.

The rearrangement joins TRBV20-1 to TRBJ2-3, with TRBD2 matching over 11 bases. CDR3 size: 16 residues. After removal of 3 bases from V and 4 bases from J, the junction contained 9 bases not matched to a gene. Germline values: CDR1 DFQATT, CDR2 SNEGSKA (reference sequence). As DNA, the CDR3 is TGCAGTGCTAGTGGAACTAGCGGGAGTAGGTCAGATACGCAGTATTTT. It is translated as CSASGTSGSRSDTQYF.

J is TRBJ1-1 and V is TRBV20-1, with 7 bases aligning to TRBD1. V trimming: 7 bases; J trimming: 5 bases; junction bases outside the gene matches: 4. CDR1 and CDR2 (germline): DFQATT, SNEGSKA (reference sequence). The CDR3 has 11 residues. The CDR3 bases are TGCAGTGGGGAACAGGGGACTGAAGCTTTCTTT. Its translation is CSGEQGTEAFF.

The chain is built from TRBV27 and TRBJ2-7; 7 bases fit TRBD2. Germline-derived CDR1 and CDR2 are MNHEY and SMNVEV (reference sequence). This CDR3 comprises 13 residues. The junction had 5 bases not matched to a gene; V was cut back by 6 bases and J by 3 bases. CDR3 loop: CASRRAGLYEQYF. For the CDR3, the DNA is TGTGCCAGCAGACGAGCGGGACTCTACGAGCAGTACTTC.

The chain couples TRBV19 to TRBJ1-1, with TRBD1 as a possible D gene (6 bases). Germline values: CDR1 LNHDA, CDR2 SQIVND (reference sequence). CDR3 length equals 17 residues. V lost 1 base and J lost 1, with 16 bases in between. The CDR3 sequence: CASSIGGQPLENTEAFF. CDR3 in DNA: TGTGCCAGTAGTATAGGTGGACAGCCCTTAGAGAACACTGAAGCTTTCTTT.

The count of this clone is one. The gene calls are TRBV7-3 and TRBJ2-3; D is perhaps TRBD2 (5 bases). With 2 bases removed from V and 9 bases from J, the gap between germline ends came to 9 bases. Germline loops: CDR1 SGHTA, CDR2 FQGTGA. The CDR3 is 12 residues long. The CDR3 nucleotides are TGTGCCAGCAGCTTACCGGGGAGCACGCAGTATTTT. This gives the protein CASSLPGSTQYF. The variable domain in full, completed from reference TRBV7-3 and TRBJ2-3, reads GAGVSQTPSNKVTEKGKYVELRCDPISGHTALYWYRQSLGQGPEFLIYFQGTGAADDSGLPNDRFFAVRPEGSVSTLKIQRTERGDSAVYLCASSLPGSTQYFGPGTRLTVL.

CDR3 region: CASSIWAGEKDEQFF. The DNA of the CDR3 is TGTGCCAGCTCCATTTGGGCGGGAGAAAAGGATGAGCAGTTCTTC. The chain links TRBV6-5 to TRBJ2-1; 7 bases are shared with TRBD2. Germline V gives CDR1 MNHEY, CDR2 SVGAGI. Germline trimming cut 8 bases from V and 8 bases from J; bases unmatched to any gene: 15. The CDR3 runs 15 residues.

This clone was recorded a few times. V gene TRBV27 combines with J gene TRBJ1-5; D call uncertain. Germline V gene data show CDR1 as MNHEY and CDR2 as SMNVEV (reference sequence). CDR3 length: 14 amino acids. Trimming removed 1 base at V and 9 bases at J, with 13 bases between. The DNA for the CDR3 is TGTGCCAGCAGTTTATTCTCGGCGGGATGGCCCCAGCATTTT. This encodes CASSLFSAGWPQHF.

This rearrangement joins TRBV6-2 or TRBV6-3 to TRBJ2-7, with D maybe TRBD1 (5 bases). Trimming pared 2 bases from V and 2 bases from J, leaving 10 bases between. The CDR3 is 14 residues long. The V gene's germline CDR1 is MNHEY and CDR2 SVGEGT. For the CDR3, the DNA is TGTGCCAGCAGTTACCCAGGGAAGGCCTACGAGCAGTACTTC. The encoded protein is CASSYPGKAYEQYF.

The genes are TRBV7-9 and TRBJ2-7, with D maybe TRBD1 (5 bases). The V end lost 1 base, the J end lost 5 bases, and 12 bases lay between the germline ends. The CDR3 consists of 14 residues. The germline V gene has CDR1 SEHNR and CDR2 FQNEAQ (reference sequence). DNA of the CDR3: TGTGCCAGCAGCTTAGTCCAGGGTTTGGACGAGCAGTACTTC. It translates to CASSLVQGLDEQYF.

V is TRBV24-1 and J is TRBJ2-7, with TRBD1 matching over 10 bases. J was trimmed by 3 bases and V by 3 bases; bases with no gene match: 4. The CDR3 runs 15 residues. The V gene's germline CDR1 is KGHDR and CDR2 SFDVKD. The CDR3: CATSDPRDRGYEQYF. Written as DNA, the CDR3 is TGTGCCACCAGTGATCCTCGGGACAGGGGCTACGAGCAGTACTTC.

The V gene is TRBV12-3 or TRBV12-4, the J gene TRBJ1-1, with D hard to call. V dropped 7 bases and J dropped 9 bases, with 12 bases sitting between them. The CDR3 is 11 amino acids. This chain's CDR3 is CASTLDRKAFF. Written as DNA, the CDR3 is TGTGCCAGCACCCTAGATAGGAAAGCTTTCTTT.

The chain employs TRBV19 and TRBJ2-5, with 7 bases matching TRBD2. Germline CDR1 is LNHDA and CDR2 is SQIVND (reference sequence). This CDR3 has 14 amino acids. V trimming: 3 bases; J trimming: 5 bases; junction bases outside the gene matches: 6. CDR3 DNA sequence: TGTGCCAGTAGTATCGGACTAGGCATTGAGACCCAGTACTTC. Translating it yields CASSIGLGIETQYF.

This clone appeared once. The V gene is TRBV11-2, the J gene TRBJ2-1; TRBD1 aligns across 9 bases. The V gene's germline CDR1 is SGHAT and CDR2 FQNNGV. After removal of 2 bases from V and 9 bases from J, the junction contained 5 bases not matched to a gene. This CDR3 has 14 residues. This CDR3 reads CASSLHRGLVEQFF. CDR3 coding DNA: TGTGCCAGCAGCTTACACAGGGGGCTTGTTGAGCAGTTCTTC.

This chain connects TRBV29-1 to TRBJ2-3, with D possibly matching TRBD2 (6 bases). V was clipped by 0 bases and J by 3 bases, with 25 bases between them. Per the germline V gene, CDR1 is SQVTM and CDR2 is ANQGSEA. This CDR3 spans 19 amino acids. The CDR3 DNA reads as TGCAGCGTTGAAGACGTGCTTGGGCAGGGAGGTAGTCGGACAGATACGCAGTATTTT. This translates into CSVEDVLGQGGSRTDTQYF.

The V gene is TRBV6-5, the J gene TRBJ2-1; 9 nucleotides line up with TRBD2. CDR1 is MNHEY, CDR2 SVGAGI, per germline. V was pared by 4 bases and J by 6 bases, with 7 bases of the junction left unmatched. The CDR3 totals 15 residues. This chain's CDR3 is CASSSGTSRSNEQFF. The CDR3 DNA is TGTGCCAGCAGTTCCGGGACTAGCAGAAGCAATGAGCAGTTCTTC.

The chain carries TRBV2 and TRBJ2-3; 8 nucleotides agree with TRBD2. V shed 2 bases and J 3 bases; nucleotides not matched to a gene: 7. The CDR3 has 16 residues. Looked up from germline, CDR1 is SNHLY and CDR2 is FYNNEI. Here the CDR3 DNA reads TGTGCCAGCAGTGAATTAACGGGACTAGATACAGATACGCAGTATTTT. Amino acid sequence: CASSELTGLDTDTQYF. Full variable domain (missing parts from reference TRBV2 and TRBJ2-3): EPEVTQTPSHQVTQMGQEVILRCVPISNHLYFYWYRQILGQKVEFLVSFYNNEISEKSEIFDDQFSVERPDGSNFTLKIRSTKLEDSAMYFCASSELTGLDTDTQYFGPGTRLTVL.

The chain uses TRBV5-4 and TRBJ1-2, with D possibly matching TRBD1 (5 bases). Germline V gene lookup returns CDR1 SGHNT and CDR2 YYREEE (reference sequence). The V end was cut by 3 bases, the J end by 2 bases, with 14 bases between. The CDR3 length is 15 residues. The CDR3, as DNA: TGTGCCAGCAGCTCCAGGACGCAGGGAAACTATGGCTACACCTTC. It encodes CASSSRTQGNYGYTF. The complete variable domain, with remaining parts taken from reference TRBV5-4 and TRBJ1-2, reads ETGVTQSPTHLIKTRGQQVTLRCSSQSGHNTVSWYQQALGQGPQFIFQYYREEENGRGNFPPRFSGLQFPNYSSELNVNALELDDSALYLCASSSRTQGNYGYTFGSGTRLTVV.